In this sample, the clone carrying this T cell receptor (beta chain) turned up many times. Antigen unknown. This CDR3 has 14 residues. J lost 5 bases, V lost 4 bases, and 6 bases had no gene match. Germline CDR1 is MNHEY and CDR2 is SVGEGT. This record belongs to a study of T cell repertoires in cytomegalovirus infection. For the study at large: Through public TCR beta signatures, both CMV infection and matching HLA type were indicated. Notes on the study in general: CMV-specific TCR beta clonotypes restricted by HLA-C were the ones dominating the ex vivo response. Cumulative frequency (of public TCR beta family members) identified carriers of CMV plus the relevant HLA.

TCRdb ran MiXCR on the reads and lists one entry per CDR3 protein. The sample lists approximately 500,000 distinct CDR3 sequences, around 11% occurring once. The chain employs TRBV6-2 or TRBV6-3 and TRBJ1-2, with 8 bases lining up with TRBD1. The sequence was obtained from a human donor in good health (CMV status not recorded). Some clones in this sample may be carry-over from other donors' samples. The sample was PBMCs. In DNA form, the CDR3 reads TGTGCCAGCAGTTCTCCGGGACAGGAATATGGCTACACCTTC. Its translation is CASSSPGQEYGYTF.